This T cell receptor beta chain was recorded in a study of T cell repertoires in cytomegalovirus infection. Study summary: An indication of both CMV infection and matching HLA type came from public TCR beta signatures. Whole-study findings and limits: Summed frequency of shared TCR beta families picked out CMV carriers who also had the relevant HLA. The response measured ex vivo was dominated by TCR beta clonotypes (HLA-C-restricted and CMV-specific).

V was cut by 5 bases and J by 5 bases, with 16 bases left in between. The length of the CDR3 is 16 residues. In germline, CDR1 is ENHRY, CDR2 SYGVKD. This clonotype was seen many times. As yet, its antigen is unknown. TCRdb ran MiXCR on the reads and lists one entry per CDR3 protein. The profile shows hundreds of thousands of distinct CDR3 sequences, roughly 18% of them singletons. The chain couples TRBV10-3 to TRBJ1-6, with D maybe TRBD1 (6 bases). Specimen: PBMCs. The sequence was collected from a human donor in good health (CMV status not recorded). Some clones in this sample may be carry-over from other donors' samples. The CDR3: CAISRDRNKNNSPLHF. The CDR3 DNA sequence: TGTGCCATCAGTAGAGACAGGAATAAAAATAATTCACCCCTCCACTTT.